The clone carrying this T cell receptor (beta chain) turned up a few times. Its antigen is undetermined. The data are from a study of T cell repertoires in cytomegalovirus infection. Germline V lookup: CDR1 SGHAT, CDR2 FQNNGV. The CDR3 runs 15 residues. V was trimmed by 0 bases and J by 4 bases, leaving 10 bases between them. TCRdb reanalysed the reads using MiXCR and keeps one entry per CDR3 protein. This table holds around 50,000 distinct CDR3 sequences, roughly a fifth found once. The sequence was collected from a human donor in good health (CMV status not recorded). Some clones in this sample may be carry-over from other donors' samples. The source material was CD8+ T cells from cultured PBMCs, sampled from culture after CMV antigen stimulation. V usage is TRBV11-2 and J usage is TRBJ2-1; D is possibly TRBD1 (5 bases). The CDR3 DNA reads as TGTGCCAGCAGCTTAGACCAGGGTGTTTACAATGAGCAGTTCTTC. It encodes CASSLDQGVYNEQFF. Together with reference TRBV11-2 and TRBJ2-1, the CDR3 gives the full variable domain: EAGVAQSPRYKIIEKRQSVAFWCNPISGHATLYWYQQILGQGPKLLIQFQNNGVVDDSQLPKDRFSAERLKGVDSTLKIQPAKLEDSAVYLCASSLDQGVYNEQFFGPGTRLTVL.